The 16 T cell receptor beta chains listed next were all sequenced from one sample in a study of technical replicates of blood from a handful of donors. Assay: immunoSEQ multiplex PCR; the TCRdb copy retains only in-frame clones and omits some. In the table there are tens of thousands of clones, less than 95% of which are singletons. The source material was T cells isolated from PBMCs. These TCRs come from a human donor in good health.

This chain links TRBV5-6 with TRBJ2-1; no clear D. V gave up 5 bases and J gave up 0 bases, with 12 bases separating them. This CDR3 is 15 amino acids long. Per the germline V gene, CDR1 is SGHDT and CDR2 is YYEEEE. CDR3 in amino acids: CASSDNLLSYNEQFF. The CDR3 region has the DNA TGTGCCAGCAGTGACAATTTACTCTCCTACAATGAGCAGTTCTTC. The full variable domain, its missing parts supplied by reference TRBV5-6 and TRBJ2-1, is DAGVTQSPTHLIKTRGQQVTLRCSPKSGHDTVSWYQQALGQGPQFIFQYYEEEERQRGNFPDRFSGHQFPNYSSELNVNALLLGDSALYLCASSDNLLSYNEQFFGPGTRLTVL.

V usage is TRBV18 and J usage is TRBJ2-6; D remains unclear. Trimming removed 3 bases at V and 0 bases at J, with 6 bases between. CDR3 length: 15 amino acids. Germline V lookup: CDR1 KGHSH, CDR2 LQKENI. CDR3 amino acids: CASSPRNSGANVLTF. The CDR3 DNA reads TGTGCCAGCTCACCGAGAAACTCTGGGGCCAACGTCCTGACTTTC.

The chain carries TRBV6-5 and TRBJ1-1, with D possibly TRBD1 on 5 matching bases. The CDR3 covers 13 residues. Looked up from germline, CDR1 is MNHEY and CDR2 is SVGAGI. Trimming cost V 2 bases and J 1 base, with 5 bases left between them. CDR3 DNA: TGTGCCAGCAGTTACCAGGGGAACACTGAAGCTTTCTTT. It encodes CASSYQGNTEAFF.

This clone has more than one count but fewer than ten. The rearrangement links TRBV5-1 to TRBJ1-2; D is perhaps TRBD1 (5 bases). Germline V lookup: CDR1 SGHRS, CDR2 YFSETQ. The CDR3 totals 15 residues. V was pared by 4 bases and J by 4 bases, with 17 bases between. For the CDR3, the DNA is TGCGCCAGCAGCCTGGGGTTCAGGGCCGTCTATGGCTACACCTTC. Translating gives CASSLGFRAVYGYTF.

This chain joins TRBV19 and TRBJ1-1, with D maybe TRBD1 (6 bases). The length of the CDR3 is 16 residues. V lost 4 bases and J lost 4, with 19 bases in between. In germline, CDR1 is LNHDA, CDR2 SQIVND (reference sequence). CDR3 sequence (DNA): TGTGCCAGTAGTAGGGACGGACCAAGGGGGAGCACTGAAGCTTTCTTT. It codes for CASSRDGPRGSTEAFF.

V is TRBV6-5 and J is TRBJ2-2; perhaps TRBD1 as D (6 bases). Germline values: CDR1 MNHEY, CDR2 SVGAGI. The CDR3 is 15 amino acids. Trimming left V 9 bases short and J 0 bases short, with 14 bases between. CDR3 in DNA: TGTGCCAGTAACCAGGGGCGCGCGAACACCGGGGAGCTGTTTTTT. Translation gives CASNQGRANTGELFF.

This chain uses TRBV7-9 with TRBJ2-5, with D maybe TRBD1 (5 bases). The CDR3 has 15 residues. The germline V and J ends were trimmed by 5 bases and 0 bases, with 13 bases remaining between them. CDR1 and CDR2 from the germline V gene are SEHNR and FQNEAQ (reference sequence). CDR3 protein: CASSRPLGDQETQYF. The CDR3 DNA reads TGTGCCAGCAGCCGACCTCTAGGGGACCAAGAGACCCAGTACTTC.

The chain links TRBV16 to TRBJ1-4; 8 nucleotides match TRBD1. CDR1 is KGHSY, CDR2 FQNENV, per germline. The CDR3 extends over 16 amino acids. Germline trimming cut 3 bases from V and 7 bases from J; bases unmatched to any gene: 10. CDR3 coding DNA: TGTGCCAGCAGCCACCAAAGGACAGGGCTTGGTGAAAAACTGTTTTTT. Amino acids: CASSHQRTGLGEKLFF.

The rearrangement joins TRBV27 to TRBJ1-1; 8 bases agree with TRBD1. This CDR3 comprises 13 residues. Germline-derived CDR1 and CDR2 are MNHEY and SMNVEV (reference sequence). Unmatched junction bases numbered 10, after V lost 10 bases and J lost 6 bases. CDR3 amino acids: CATQQGGGAEAFF. CDR3 DNA: TGTGCCACTCAACAGGGGGGGGGCGCTGAAGCTTTCTTT.

The gene calls are TRBV7-9 and TRBJ2-1; 7 bases are a match to TRBD2. V was clipped by 5 bases and J by 5 bases; unmatched bases: 0. Germline V gene data show CDR1 as SEHNR and CDR2 as FQNEAQ (reference sequence). The CDR3 runs to 12 residues. CDR3 residues: CASSRGDNEQFF. The CDR3 bases are TGTGCCAGCAGCCGGGGGGACAATGAGCAGTTCTTC.

The chain links TRBV18 to TRBJ2-2; D remains ambiguous. With 3 bases removed from V and 5 bases from J, the gap between germline ends came to 10 bases. Germline V gene sequence: CDR1 KGHSH, CDR2 LQKENI. This CDR3 has 14 amino acids. CDR3 nucleotide sequence: TGTGCCAGCTCACCGAGATATGAGACCGGGGAGCTGTTTTTT. Its translation: CASSPRYETGELFF.

This clone has only a few counts. The chain couples TRBV10-1 to TRBJ1-6; tentative D call: TRBD1 (5 bases). CDR3 length equals 17 residues. V lost 2 bases, J lost 7 bases, and 18 bases lay in between. The germline gives CDR1 WNHNN, CDR2 SYGVQD (reference sequence). As DNA, the CDR3 is TGCGCCAGCAGTGAGAAGGGTGGCAGGGTCCCGAATTCACCCCTCCACTTT. This encodes CASSEKGGRVPNSPLHF.

The chain couples TRBV4-1 to TRBJ1-2; perhaps TRBD1 as D (5 bases). The V end lost 4 bases, the J end lost 8 bases, and 14 bases lay between the germline ends. Germline assignment: CDR1 MGHRA and CDR2 YSYEKL. CDR3 length equals 13 residues. DNA for the CDR3: TGCGCCAGCAGCCTCTCCACAGGTCCCGGCTACACCTTC. Translated, it gives CASSLSTGPGYTF.

V and J are TRBV5-1 and TRBJ1-1; D is perhaps TRBD1 (5 bases). Deletions cut 1 base from V and 1 base from J, with 11 bases between. The CDR3 sequence is 15 residues long. The germline gives CDR1 SGHRS, CDR2 YFSETQ. As DNA, the CDR3 is TGCGCCAGCAGCTTGACGGGACTGAAGAACACTGAAGCTTTCTTT. Protein: CASSLTGLKNTEAFF.

The chain employs TRBV6-5 and TRBJ2-1; D gene uncertain. Trimming shortened V by 0 bases and J by 5 bases, and 11 bases separated the two germline ends. CDR3 length: 15 residues. Germline lookup yields CDR1 MNHEY and CDR2 SVGAGI. The CDR3 DNA reads as TGTGCCAGCAGTTACTCGAAGCCAGGTCACAATGAGCAGTTCTTC. Translated: CASSYSKPGHNEQFF.

This sequence joins TRBV29-1 and TRBJ2-5; the match to TRBD1 covers 9 bases. This CDR3 region has 13 residues. Looked up from germline, CDR1 is SQVTM and CDR2 is ANQGSEA. V dropped 6 bases and J dropped 2; count of bases not matched to a gene: 4. The CDR3 is CSVRDRAQETQYF. The DNA for the CDR3 is TGCAGCGTCCGGGACAGGGCGCAAGAGACCCAGTACTTC.